This TCR beta chain was found in a study of response to subunit inactivated influenza vaccine. Trimming took off 8 bases at V and 1 base at J, with 14 bases between the two ends. The germline V gene has CDR1 SQVTM and CDR2 ANQGSEA. This CDR3 is built from 13 residues. This clonotype was found a few times. The antigen is undetermined. TCRdb reprocessed the RT-PCR reads via MiXCR and lists one record per CDR3 protein. This table holds roughly 650,000 distinct CDR3 sequences, 15% to 19% found once. Study results and caveats: Authors proposed each seasonal influenza vaccination draws in few new T cells.

The receptor comes from a man aged 50 to 59 who received an inactivated influenza vaccine. The material sequenced was PBMCs from blood, taken 11 to 12 days after vaccination. The chain couples TRBV29-1 to TRBJ1-1; weak D call: TRBD1 (5 bases). The CDR3 loop reads CSIRGHENTEAFF. CDR3 DNA sequence: TGCAGCATTCGAGGACACGAGAACACTGAAGCTTTCTTT. Filled out from reference TRBV29-1 and TRBJ1-1, the complete variable domain reads SAVISQKPSRDICQRGTSLTIQCQVDSQVTMMFWYRQQPGQSLTLIATANQGSEATYESGFVIDKFPISRPNLTFSTLTVSNMSPEDSSIYLCSIRGHENTEAFFGQGTRLTVV.